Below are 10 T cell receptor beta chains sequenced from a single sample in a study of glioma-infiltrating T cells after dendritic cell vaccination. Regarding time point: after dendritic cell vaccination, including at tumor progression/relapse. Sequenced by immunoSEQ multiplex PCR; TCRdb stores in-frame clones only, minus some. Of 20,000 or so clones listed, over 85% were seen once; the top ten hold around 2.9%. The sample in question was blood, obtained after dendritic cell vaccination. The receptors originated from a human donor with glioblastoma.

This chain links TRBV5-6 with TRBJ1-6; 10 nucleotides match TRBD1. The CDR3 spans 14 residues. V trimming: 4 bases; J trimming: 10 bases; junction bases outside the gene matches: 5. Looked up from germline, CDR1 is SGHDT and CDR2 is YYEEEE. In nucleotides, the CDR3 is TGTGCCAGCAGCCCCCGGGACAGGGGCTCACCCCTCCACTTT. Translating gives CASSPRDRGSPLHF.

The DNA for the CDR3 is TGTGCCTGCCCACCAGGGTCCCTAAATTCACCCCTCCACTTT. It translates to CACPPGSLNSPLHF. The V gene is TRBV30, the J gene TRBJ1-6, with TRBD1 as a possible D gene (5 bases). The CDR3 is 14 residues long. From germline, CDR1 is GTSNPN and CDR2 SVGIG (reference sequence). Trimming took off 6 bases at V and 7 bases at J, with 16 bases between the two ends.

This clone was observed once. The CDR3 region has the DNA TGTGCCAGCAGTGAGATAAGAGGCGGGCAGTACTTC. It codes for CASSEIRGGQYF. The J gene is TRBJ2-7, the V gene TRBV25-1; D not certain. The CDR3 runs 12 residues. Germline V gives CDR1 MGHDK, CDR2 SYGVNS. The ends were cut back, 3 bases at V and 9 bases at J, with 12 bases in the middle.

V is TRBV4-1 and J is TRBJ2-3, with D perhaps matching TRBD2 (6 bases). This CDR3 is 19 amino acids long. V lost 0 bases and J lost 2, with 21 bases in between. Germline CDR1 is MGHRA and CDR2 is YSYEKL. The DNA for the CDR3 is TGCGCCAGCAGCCAAGATCCCTGGAGTAGCGGCCTGATCACAGATACGCAGTATTTT. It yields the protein CASSQDPWSSGLITDTQYF.

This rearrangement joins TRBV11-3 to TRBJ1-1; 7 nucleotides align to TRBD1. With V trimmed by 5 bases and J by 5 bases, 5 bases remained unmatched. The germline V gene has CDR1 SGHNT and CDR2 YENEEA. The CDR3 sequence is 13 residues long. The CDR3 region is CASSARGDTEAFF. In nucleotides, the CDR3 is TGTGCCAGCAGCGCCAGGGGGGATACTGAAGCTTTCTTT.

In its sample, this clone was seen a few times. The CDR3 here is CASTTASGNTIYF. CDR3 in DNA: TGTGCCAGCACGACAGCCTCTGGAAACACCATATATTTT. The rearrangement joins TRBV5-6 to TRBJ1-3; maybe TRBD1 (5 bases). This CDR3 has 13 amino acids. Germline V gene data show CDR1 as SGHDT and CDR2 as YYEEEE. Trimming left V 6 bases short and J 0 bases short, with 7 bases between.

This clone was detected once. The CDR3 DNA is TGTGCCAGCACCAAAGGGGTCGGCTACACCTTC. This gives the protein CASTKGVGYTF. This rearrangement joins TRBV5-6 to TRBJ1-2, with D perhaps TRBD1 (5 bases). The CDR3 is made up of 11 amino acids. Trimming took off 6 bases at V and 8 bases at J, with 11 bases between the two ends. CDR1 SGHDT and CDR2 YYEEEE come from the germline V gene.

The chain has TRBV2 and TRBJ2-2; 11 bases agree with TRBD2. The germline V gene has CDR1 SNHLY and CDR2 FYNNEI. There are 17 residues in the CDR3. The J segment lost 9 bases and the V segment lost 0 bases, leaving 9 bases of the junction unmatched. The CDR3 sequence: CASSEAGIAGGLRELFF. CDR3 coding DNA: TGTGCCAGCAGTGAAGCGGGGATAGCGGGGGGGCTTCGGGAGCTGTTTTTT.

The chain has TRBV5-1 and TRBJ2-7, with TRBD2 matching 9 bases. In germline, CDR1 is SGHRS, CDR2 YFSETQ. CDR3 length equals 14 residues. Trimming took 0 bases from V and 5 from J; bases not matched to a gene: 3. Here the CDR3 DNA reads TGCGCCAGCAGCTTGGGTGGACTAGCGAACGAGCAGTACTTC. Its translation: CASSLGGLANEQYF.

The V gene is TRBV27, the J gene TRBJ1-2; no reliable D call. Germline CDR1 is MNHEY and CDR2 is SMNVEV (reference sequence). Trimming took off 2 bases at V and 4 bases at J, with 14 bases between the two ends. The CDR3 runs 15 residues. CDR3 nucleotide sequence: TGTGCCAGCAGTTTAGTGCGGGGTAGCGGCTATGGCTACACCTTC. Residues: CASSLVRGSGYGYTF.